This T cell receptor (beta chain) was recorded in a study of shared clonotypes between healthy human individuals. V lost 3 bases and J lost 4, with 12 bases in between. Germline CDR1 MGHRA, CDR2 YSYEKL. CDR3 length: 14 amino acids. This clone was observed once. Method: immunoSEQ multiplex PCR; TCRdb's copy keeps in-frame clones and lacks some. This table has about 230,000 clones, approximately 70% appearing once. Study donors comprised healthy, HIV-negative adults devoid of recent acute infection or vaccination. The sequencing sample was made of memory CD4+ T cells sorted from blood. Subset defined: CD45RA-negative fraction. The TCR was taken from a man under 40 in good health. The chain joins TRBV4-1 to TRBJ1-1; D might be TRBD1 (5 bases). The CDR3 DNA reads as TGCGCCAGCAGCCAGGGACGGAGGCCCACTGAAGCTTTCTTT. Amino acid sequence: CASSQGRRPTEAFF.